Below, 26 T cell receptor beta chains from the same sample are listed, as sequenced in a study of tumor-infiltrating lymphocytes in glioblastoma multiforme. TCRB libraries came from RNA via three nested multiplex PCR rounds. TCRdb itself ran the multiplex PCR reads through MiXCR, one entry per CDR3 protein. The sample contains 10,000 or so distinct CDR3 sequences, roughly 71% of which appear only once. Source material: brain tumor tissue. The receptors were gathered from a male donor with glioblastoma.

The chain employs TRBV6-2 or TRBV6-3 and TRBJ2-7; D may correspond to TRBD1 or TRBD2 (5 bases each). The CDR3 sequence is 15 residues long. CDR1 is MNHEY, CDR2 SVGEGT, per germline. V was shortened by 6 bases and J by 0 bases, with 15 bases between the two germline ends. In DNA, the CDR3 is TGTGCCAGCAGCGACCGGGACCGCAGCTCCTACGAGCAGTACTTC. Translating it yields CASSDRDRSSYEQYF.

V is TRBV11-2 and J is TRBJ2-2; D uncertain. V gave up 0 bases and J gave up 4 bases, with 6 bases separating them. The length of the CDR3 is 14 residues. Germline CDR1 and CDR2: SGHAT and FQNNGV. The CDR3 sequence is CASSLDIVTGELFF. The CDR3 nucleotides read TGTGCCAGCAGCTTAGACATCGTCACCGGGGAGCTGTTTTTT.

This clonotype was seen a single time. The V call is TRBV5-1, the J call TRBJ1-4; 9 bases line up with TRBD1. Germline loops: CDR1 SGHRS, CDR2 YFSETQ. Trimming at V came to 3 bases and at J to 4 bases, leaving 10 bases not matched to a gene. This CDR3 contains 17 residues. CDR3 bases: TGCGCCAGCAGCTGGGAGACAGGGGGTCCAATTAATGAAAAACTGTTTTTT. Its translation is CASSWETGGPINEKLFF.

The chain carries TRBV29-1 and TRBJ1-6, with D maybe TRBD1 (5 bases). V lost 4 bases and J lost 10, with 14 bases in between. Looked up from germline, CDR1 is SQVTM and CDR2 is ANQGSEA. This CDR3 comprises 13 residues. This chain's CDR3 is CSVAIDRESPLHF. DNA of the CDR3: TGCAGCGTTGCAATTGACAGAGAATCACCCCTCCACTTT.

The V and J genes are TRBV5-1 and TRBJ2-6; the D gene is possibly TRBD1 (6 bases). V was pared by 4 bases and J by 5 bases, with 16 bases between. Germline CDR1 and CDR2: SGHRS and YFSETQ. CDR3 size: 16 residues. CDR3 in amino acids: CASSHPDRQRANVLTF. The CDR3 coding sequence is TGCGCCAGCAGCCACCCTGACAGGCAAAGGGCCAACGTCCTGACTTTC.

This clonotype was counted only a few times. Given a much more abundant clone one base away, this may be a read error. V usage is TRBV7-3 and J usage is TRBJ2-1, with 9 bases fitting TRBD2. J lost 11 bases, V lost 8 bases, and 13 bases had no gene match. The germline CDR1 and CDR2 sequences are SGHTA and FQGTGA. The CDR3 runs 14 residues. Here the CDR3 DNA reads TGTGCCAGCCGCGCCGGGACTAGCACCACCCAGCAGTTCTTC. Amino acid sequence: CASRAGTSTTQQFF.

The chain is built from TRBV11-2 and TRBJ2-7; no definite D call. Germline CDR1 is SGHAT and CDR2 is FQNNGV. Between the trimmed V and J ends, which lost 7 bases and 7 bases, there was a span of 20 bases. The CDR3 totals 14 residues. The CDR3: CASNTPTGYYEQYF. The CDR3 DNA reads as TGTGCCAGCAACACCCCGACCGGTTACTATGAGCAGTACTTC.

This clonotype has a handful of counts. The chain carries TRBV9 and TRBJ2-5; D is unresolved. V gave up 0 bases and J gave up 1 base, with 7 bases separating them. This CDR3 spans 14 amino acids. Germline V gives CDR1 SGDLS, CDR2 YYNGEE. The chain's CDR3 is CASSVDIAQETQYF. The CDR3 coding sequence is TGTGCCAGCAGCGTAGACATAGCCCAAGAGACCCAGTACTTC.

Of note for this clonotype: At one of its ends the junction is not consistent with the germline gene, which may arise from a read error. The chain employs TRBV11-2 and TRBJ1-5; weak D call: TRBD1 (5 bases). Germline V CDR1 and CDR2: SGHAT, FQNNGV. The length of the CDR3 is 14 residues. In DNA, the CDR3 is TGTACCAGCAGCGAAGTCGGGGGGGGTCAGCCCCAGCATTTT. Encoded protein: CTSSEVGGGQPQHF.

Only one count was recorded for this clonotype. V is TRBV12-3 or TRBV12-4 and J is TRBJ1-6; weak D call: TRBD1 (5 bases). This CDR3 spans 13 amino acids. V was trimmed by 6 bases and J by 19 bases, leaving 22 bases between them. CDR3 bases: TGTGCCAGCAGGGGACTGCCTAATTCATGCCTTCACTTT. As protein: CASRGLPNSCLHF.

Concerning this clonotype: A much bigger clone sits one base away, suggesting this may be a read error. The V gene is TRBV11-2, the J gene TRBJ1-1, with 9 bases fitting TRBD1. The CDR3 extends over 14 amino acids. Germline CDR1 is SGHAT and CDR2 is FQNNGV. Trimming at V came to 6 bases and at J to 6 bases, leaving 8 bases not matched to a gene. The DNA of the CDR3 is TGTGCCAGCAGATGGGGACAGGGTGTCTCTGAAGCTTTCTTT. As protein: CASRWGQGVSEAFF. Using reference TRBV11-2 and TRBJ1-1 for the parts outside the CDR3, the full variable domain is EAGVAQSPRYKIIEKRQSVAFWCNPISGHATLYWYQQILGQGPKLLIQFQNNGVVDDSQLPKDRFSAERLKGVDSTLKIQPAKLEDSAVYLCASRWGQGVSEAFFGQGTRLTVV.

V usage is TRBV11-2 and J usage is TRBJ2-5; 7 bases fit TRBD2. Germline CDR1 SGHAT, CDR2 FQNNGV. This CDR3 comprises 12 residues. J lost 4 bases, V lost 8 bases, and 4 bases had no gene match. CDR3: CASLSGGETQYF. Here the CDR3 DNA reads TGTGCCAGCCTCTCGGGGGGAGAGACCCAGTACTTC. The full variable domain, rest sourced from reference TRBV11-2 and TRBJ2-5, is EAGVAQSPRYKIIEKRQSVAFWCNPISGHATLYWYQQILGQGPKLLIQFQNNGVVDDSQLPKDRFSAERLKGVDSTLKIQPAKLEDSAVYLCASLSGGETQYFGPGTRLLVL.

The V and J genes are TRBV20-1 and TRBJ2-4; D is ambiguous. CDR3 size: 19 residues. The germline V gene has CDR1 DFQATT and CDR2 SNEGSKA (reference sequence). With 0 bases removed from V and 0 bases from J, the gap between germline ends came to 21 bases. CDR3 sequence: CSARDPDMGIRKAKNIQYF. The DNA of the CDR3 is TGCAGTGCTAGAGACCCCGACATGGGGATTCGAAAAGCCAAAAACATTCAGTACTTC.

This clonotype was detected once. An end of the junction does not agree with germline; a read error may underlie this. This chain links TRBV5-1 with TRBJ1-4; D is unresolved. CDR1 SGHRS and CDR2 YFSETQ come from the germline V gene. The CDR3 sequence is 16 residues long. The CDR3 region has the DNA TGTGCCAGCAGCTATGGAGGCGCCGCAACTAATGAAAAACCGTTTTTT. It codes for CASSYGGAATNEKPFF.

Concerning this clonotype: Mismatch with germline at one junction end may stem from a read error. The chain employs TRBV20-1 and TRBJ2-3; 10 bases map to TRBD2. The V gene's germline CDR1 is DFQATT and CDR2 SNEGSKA (reference sequence). The CDR3 has 15 residues. For the CDR3, the DNA is TGCGGTGCTACCTTACTAGCGGGAATGACAGATACGCAGTATTTT. Protein sequence: CGATLLAGMTDTQYF.

The rearrangement joins TRBV20-1 to TRBJ2-3, with D perhaps TRBD2 (7 bases). The CDR3 consists of 15 residues. Germline assignment: CDR1 DFQATT and CDR2 SNEGSKA (reference sequence). Trimming cost V 5 bases and J 2 bases, with 17 bases left between them. This CDR3 is CSASRGEGDTDTQYF. The CDR3 coding sequence is TGCAGTGCTTCCCGGGGGGAGGGGGACACAGATACGCAGTATTTT.

V gene TRBV11-1 combines with J gene TRBJ2-3, with a tentative D call TRBD2 (6 bases). The germline gives CDR1 SGHAT, CDR2 FQDESV (reference sequence). This CDR3 has 16 residues. The V end lost 1 base, the J end lost 2 bases, and 13 bases lay between the germline ends. CDR3 nucleotides: TGTGCCAGCAGCTTAGGCTACGCTAGCGACACAGATACGCAGTATTTT. This translates into CASSLGYASDTDTQYF.

This chain joins TRBV29-1 and TRBJ2-3; D might be TRBD1 or TRBD2, each matching 5 bases. CDR1 is SQVTM, CDR2 ANQGSEA, per germline. With 2 bases removed from V and 5 bases from J, the gap between germline ends came to 11 bases. This CDR3 has 13 amino acids. The CDR3 is CSVETGAGDTQYF. CDR3 DNA: TGCAGCGTTGAAACCGGGGCTGGAGATACGCAGTATTTT.

This clonotype was seen just once. A junction boundary mismatches the germline segment, possibly from a read error. This chain links TRBV20-1 with TRBJ1-5, with D uncertain. Germline assignment: CDR1 DFQATT and CDR2 SNEGSKA (reference sequence). This CDR3 is built from 15 residues. The CDR3 loop reads CSARAKDGRNQPKHF. The CDR3 bases are TGCAGCGCTAGAGCAAAGGACGGCCGCAATCAGCCCAAGCATTTT.

On this clonotype itself: The germline gene is not matched at one end of the junction; a read error may be the cause. The chain has TRBV5-1 and TRBJ2-2; possible D gene TRBD2, 6 bases. Germline values: CDR1 SGHRS, CDR2 YFSETQ. The CDR3 loop spans 16 amino acids. The CDR3 reads CACSLKSRRATGDLFF. The CDR3 DNA sequence: TGCGCCTGCAGCTTAAAGTCCAGGAGGGCCACCGGGGACCTGTTTTTT.

In nucleotides, the CDR3 is TGTGCCAGCAGCTTAGTTACAGGAGCTGCTGGCGAGCAGTACTTC. Protein sequence: CASSLVTGAAGEQYF. V usage is TRBV7-6 and J usage is TRBJ2-7, with D possibly TRBD1 on 5 matching bases. V was cut by 1 base and J by 6 bases, with 16 bases left in between. The germline CDR1 and CDR2 sequences are SGHVS and FNYEAQ. CDR3 length equals 15 residues.

This clonotype was found many times. The V gene is TRBV19, the J gene TRBJ1-2; TRBD1 aligns across 9 bases. This CDR3 has 13 amino acids. Looked up from germline, CDR1 is LNHDA and CDR2 is SQIVND (reference sequence). The trim removed 8 bases at V and 1 base at J, leaving 2 bases unmatched. In nucleotides, the CDR3 is TGTGCCAGTGGGACAGGGTTTAACTATGGCTACACCTTC. Translated: CASGTGFNYGYTF.

The chain carries TRBV11-2 and TRBJ2-2, with a weak D call TRBD2 (6 bases). Germline CDR1 is SGHAT and CDR2 is FQNNGV. This CDR3 has 15 amino acids. V was shortened by 5 bases and J by 2 bases, with 12 bases between the two germline ends. CDR3 protein: CASSPGLINTGELFF. In DNA, the CDR3 is TGTGCCAGCAGCCCGGGACTCATTAACACCGGGGAGCTGTTTTTT.

As to this clonotype: One junction end does not reproduce the germline sequence, and a read error may be involved. The V call is TRBV11-2, the J call TRBJ1-5; D unclear. Germline lookup yields CDR1 SGHAT and CDR2 FQNNGV. This CDR3 has 13 amino acids. CDR3 sequence reads: CASSLVEGQPQHF. CDR3 coding DNA: TGTGCCAGTAGCTTAGTAGAGGGTCAGCCTCAGCATTTT.

V gene TRBV5-4 combines with J gene TRBJ2-3; D ambiguous. Between the trimmed V and J ends, which lost 0 bases and 0 bases, there was a span of 8 bases. This CDR3 region has 15 residues. Germline V gives CDR1 SGHNT, CDR2 YYREEE (reference sequence). CDR3 amino acids: CASSLDGFSTDTQYF. In nucleotides, the CDR3 is TGTGCCAGCAGCTTGGATGGGTTTAGCACAGATACGCAGTATTTT. The full variable domain, in which reference TRBV5-4 and TRBJ2-3 provide the parts outside the CDR3, is ETGVTQSPTHLIKTRGQQVTLRCSSQSGHNTVSWYQQALGQGPQFIFQYYREEENGRGNFPPRFSGLQFPNYSSELNVNALELDDSALYLCASSLDGFSTDTQYFGPGTRLTVL.

On this clonotype itself: In this CDR3 the conserved last residue, phenylalanine or tryptophan, is missing, so a read error is likely. J is TRBJ2-1 and V is TRBV20-1; no clear D. This CDR3 is built from 14 residues. The germline gives CDR1 DFQATT, CDR2 SNEGSKA (reference sequence). Deletions cut 4 bases from V and 5 bases from J, with 15 bases between. The CDR3 region is CSATLTMKDNEQFI. CDR3 sequence (DNA): TGCAGTGCTACCCTTACCATGAAAGACAATGAGCAGTTCATC.